The 18 T cell receptor beta chains below were found in one sample sequenced in a study of OX40 agonist ivuxolimab in advanced cancers. The assay was immunoSEQ multiplex PCR, and TCRdb's table has in-frame clones only and misses some. In the table there are some 60,000 clones, around 83% of which are singletons. This specimen consisted of CD4+ or CD8+ T cells sorted from blood, obtained in a trial of the OX40 agonist ivuxolimab. The receptors originated from an adult with an advanced solid tumor such as melanoma, head and neck, liver or kidney cancer.

This chain joins TRBV7-2 and TRBJ1-1, with D tentatively TRBD1 (5 bases). The V end lost 2 bases, the J end lost 4 bases, and 11 bases lay between the germline ends. There are 14 residues in the CDR3. Germline lookup yields CDR1 SGHTA and CDR2 FQGNSA. The CDR3 sequence: CASSLQGLGTEAFF. The CDR3 bases are TGTGCCAGCAGCTTACAGGGTCTCGGCACTGAAGCTTTCTTT.

This clone has just a few counts. The chain joins TRBV10-1 to TRBJ1-5, with D possibly TRBD1 on 6 matching bases. The germline gives CDR1 WNHNN, CDR2 SYGVQD (reference sequence). V dropped 7 bases and J dropped 4 bases, with 14 bases sitting between them. CDR3 length equals 14 residues. CDR3 coding DNA: TGCGCCAGCACTGCAGGGGTTCGTAATCAGCCCCAGCATTTT. It specifies CASTAGVRNQPQHF.

The chain is built from TRBV6-6 and TRBJ2-4; D gene unclear. This CDR3 spans 15 amino acids. Germline assignment: CDR1 MNHNY and CDR2 SVGAGI (reference sequence). V lost 4 bases and J 9 bases, leaving 19 bases between the germline ends. The CDR3 bases are TGTGCCAGCAGTTTACAACGACAAGGGTGGGTCATTCAGTACTTC. It encodes CASSLQRQGWVIQYF.

V gene TRBV7-2 combines with J gene TRBJ1-5; TRBD1 might be the D (5 bases). There are 16 residues in the CDR3. Trimming left V 1 base short and J 0 bases short, with 10 bases between. CDR1 SGHTA and CDR2 FQGNSA come from the germline V gene. This chain's CDR3 is CASSLDQGGSNQPQHF. In DNA form, the CDR3 reads TGTGCCAGCAGCTTAGATCAGGGAGGTAGCAATCAGCCCCAGCATTTT.

The rearrangement uses TRBV5-8 and TRBJ2-2; D ambiguous. Per germline, CDR1 SGHTS and CDR2 YDEGEE. V gave up 4 bases and J gave up 5 bases, with 9 bases separating them. This CDR3 region has 13 residues. The CDR3 DNA sequence: TGTGCCAGCAGCCCGCCACTGACCGGGGAGCTGTTTTTT. Amino acids: CASSPPLTGELFF.

Here the CDR3 DNA reads TGTGCCAGCAGTTTAGTCGAAGGAATAGGGGCCAACGTCCTGACTTTC. Its protein product is CASSLVEGIGANVLTF. The rearrangement joins TRBV27 to TRBJ2-6; no definite D call. With 2 bases removed from V and 4 bases from J, the gap between germline ends came to 12 bases. The CDR3 has 16 amino acids. Germline lookup yields CDR1 MNHEY and CDR2 SMNVEV (reference sequence). The variable domain in full, completed from reference TRBV27 and TRBJ2-6, reads EAQVTQNPRYLITVTGKKLTVTCSQNMNHEYMSWYRQDPGLGLRQIYYSMNVEVTDKGDVPEGYKVSRKEKRNFPLILESPSPNQTSLYFCASSLVEGIGANVLTFGAGSRLTVL.

This chain joins TRBV19 and TRBJ1-1, with D maybe TRBD1 (6 bases). Germline lookup yields CDR1 LNHDA and CDR2 SQIVND (reference sequence). The CDR3 spans 13 residues. Trimming pared 6 bases from V and 4 bases from J, leaving 12 bases between. The CDR3 spells CASSPRGGTEAFF. The CDR3, as DNA: TGTGCCAGTAGCCCCAGGGGAGGCACTGAAGCTTTCTTT.

The chain combines TRBV5-6 with TRBJ1-1; TRBD1 agrees at 7 bases. This CDR3 region has 15 residues. In germline, CDR1 is SGHDT, CDR2 YYEEEE. Trimming cost V 1 base and J 1 base; bases outside gene matches: 4. Written as DNA, the CDR3 is TGTGCCAGCAGCTTGACAGGGGCCGCGAACACTGAAGCTTTCTTT. Its translation is CASSLTGAANTEAFF.

The chain recombines TRBV5-4 with TRBJ1-3; D is unclear. CDR3 length: 16 residues. Trimming pared 5 bases from V and 0 bases from J, leaving 15 bases between. Per germline, CDR1 SGHNT and CDR2 YYREEE (reference sequence). The CDR3 loop reads CASSSRYGSSGNTIYF. The CDR3 coding sequence is TGTGCCAGCAGTTCTCGTTACGGGAGCTCTGGAAACACCATATATTTT. The complete variable domain, with remaining parts taken from reference TRBV5-4 and TRBJ1-3, reads ETGVTQSPTHLIKTRGQQVTLRCSSQSGHNTVSWYQQALGQGPQFIFQYYREEENGRGNFPPRFSGLQFPNYSSELNVNALELDDSALYLCASSSRYGSSGNTIYFGEGSWLTVV.

The chain carries TRBV6-5 and TRBJ2-1; no reliable D call. The CDR3 totals 14 residues. With 8 bases removed from V and 8 bases from J, the gap between germline ends came to 19 bases. Germline CDR1 and CDR2: MNHEY and SVGAGI. CDR3 region: CASRSRPESDEQFF. The CDR3 DNA is TGTGCCAGCCGTAGCCGCCCCGAATCCGATGAGCAGTTCTTC.

The chain employs TRBV10-3 and TRBJ2-7; D is possibly TRBD1 (6 bases). The CDR3 covers 14 residues. V was trimmed by 3 bases and J by 2 bases, leaving 11 bases between them. Germline-derived CDR1 and CDR2 are ENHRY and SYGVKD. The CDR3 DNA reads as TGTGCCATCAGTGACGGACAGCTAGCCTACGAGCAGTACTTC. Translated: CAISDGQLAYEQYF.

The chain employs TRBV5-4 and TRBJ1-1; D gene unclear. Looked up from germline, CDR1 is SGHNT and CDR2 is YYREEE (reference sequence). The CDR3 contains 16 residues. Trimming removed 0 bases from V and 10 bases from J, with 22 bases in between. CDR3 DNA: TGTGCCAGCAGCTTGGTGTATCCAAATGTCGTCGAGACAGCTTTCTTT. Protein: CASSLVYPNVVETAFF.

This chain links TRBV5-8 with TRBJ2-6; no firm D call. Trimming shortened V by 4 bases and J by 0 bases, and 8 bases separated the two germline ends. The CDR3 spans 15 residues. CDR1 SGHTS and CDR2 YDEGEE come from the germline V gene. Written as DNA, the CDR3 is TGTGCCAGCAGCCCCCTGGACTCTGGGGCCAACGTCCTGACTTTC. This codes for CASSPLDSGANVLTF.

This clone occurred once. This chain connects TRBV5-1 to TRBJ1-3; D unclear. The V and J ends lost 4 bases and 2 bases respectively, with 16 bases between them. CDR3 length equals 16 residues. Germline CDR1 SGHRS, CDR2 YFSETQ. CDR3 sequence (DNA): TGCGCCAGCAGCCTCTCCGGACGAGCGGCTGGAAACACCATATATTTT. It specifies CASSLSGRAAGNTIYF.

This chain links TRBV18 with TRBJ2-7; 10 bases are shared with TRBD2. This CDR3 is 13 amino acids long. The germline V gene has CDR1 KGHSH and CDR2 LQKENI. V was pared by 2 bases and J by 5 bases, with 0 bases of the junction left unmatched. The CDR3 nucleotides read TGTGCCAGCTCACCAGGACTAGCGGACGAGCAGTACTTC. Amino acid sequence: CASSPGLADEQYF.

The chain links TRBV7-2 to TRBJ2-1; TRBD1 is a possible D gene (5 bases). CDR1 is SGHTA and CDR2 is FQGNSA in the germline V gene. The V end lost 3 bases, the J end lost 10 bases, and 13 bases lay between the germline ends. This CDR3 is 13 amino acids long. The CDR3 loop reads CASSLSQGGEQFF. CDR3 nucleotide sequence: TGTGCCAGCAGCTTGAGTCAGGGTGGGGAGCAGTTCTTC. The whole variable domain, remainder taken from reference TRBV7-2 and TRBJ2-1, is GAGVSQSPSNKVTEKGKDVELRCDPISGHTALYWYRQSLGQGLEFLIYFQGNSAPDKSGLPSDRFSAERTGGSVSTLTIQRTQQEDSAVYLCASSLSQGGEQFFGPGTRLTVL.

There are a few counts of this clone. This chain joins TRBV2 and TRBJ1-6; the match to TRBD1 covers 8 bases. Trimming took 7 bases from V and 2 from J; bases not matched to a gene: 7. Germline CDR1 reads SNHLY; CDR2 reads FYNNEI. This CDR3 comprises 16 residues. CDR3 sequence (DNA): TGTGCCAGCAATCCCGAGGGACAGGCCTATAATTCACCCCTCCACTTT. It codes for CASNPEGQAYNSPLHF.

The chain links TRBV6-5 to TRBJ1-6, with 7 positions matching TRBD1. Trimming at V came to 6 bases and at J to 13 bases, leaving 12 bases not matched to a gene. The CDR3 consists of 14 residues. The germline V gene encodes CDR1 MNHEY and CDR2 SVGAGI. Here the CDR3 DNA reads TGTGCCAGCAGGGATGGGACAGCTAGGGTCCCCCTCCACTTT. Encoded protein: CASRDGTARVPLHF.